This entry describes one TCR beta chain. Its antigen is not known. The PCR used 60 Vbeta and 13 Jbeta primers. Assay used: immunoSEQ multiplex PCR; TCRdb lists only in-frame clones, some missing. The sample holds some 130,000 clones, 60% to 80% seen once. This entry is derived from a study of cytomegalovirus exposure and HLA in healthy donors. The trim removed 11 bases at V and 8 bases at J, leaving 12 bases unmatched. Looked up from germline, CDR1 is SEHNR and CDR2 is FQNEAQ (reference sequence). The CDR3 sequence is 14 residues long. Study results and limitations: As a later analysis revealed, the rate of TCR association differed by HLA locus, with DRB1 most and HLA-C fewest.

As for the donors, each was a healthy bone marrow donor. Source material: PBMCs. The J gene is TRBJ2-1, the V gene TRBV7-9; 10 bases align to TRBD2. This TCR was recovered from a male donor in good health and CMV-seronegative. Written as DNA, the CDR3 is TGTGCCGGCGAGATCAGCGGGGGGGCCGATGAGCAGTTCTTC. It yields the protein CAGEISGGADEQFF.